This record covers a single T cell receptor (beta chain). Its target is not known. The CDR3 totals 16 residues. Germline V gene data show CDR1 as SEHNR and CDR2 as FQNEAQ (reference sequence). The V gene lost 4 bases and the J gene lost 8 bases, with 23 bases spanning the gap. The sample originates from a study of T cells after yellow fever vaccination. Study findings and constraints: The study re-detected most primary-vaccination clones after the booster (under 97% CD4, around 89% CD8).

Generation of TCR cDNA used 5'RACE template switching (which added a universal primer site and UMIs). TCRdb ran MiXCR on the 5' RACE reads and lists one entry per CDR3 protein. This sample carries around 310,000 distinct CDR3 sequences, more than 3% of them seen once, and the ten largest clones take around 22%. This receptor was identified in a man aged 18 to 30 who received the YFV17D yellow fever vaccine. The chain has TRBV7-9 and TRBJ1-2, with D uncertain. The material sequenced was PBMCs, taken on the day of the yellow fever booster vaccination. The CDR3 DNA follows: TGTGCCAGCAGCTCTCCACCTTCCGGGCCACTATGGGGCTACACCTTC. Residues: CASSSPPSGPLWGYTF.